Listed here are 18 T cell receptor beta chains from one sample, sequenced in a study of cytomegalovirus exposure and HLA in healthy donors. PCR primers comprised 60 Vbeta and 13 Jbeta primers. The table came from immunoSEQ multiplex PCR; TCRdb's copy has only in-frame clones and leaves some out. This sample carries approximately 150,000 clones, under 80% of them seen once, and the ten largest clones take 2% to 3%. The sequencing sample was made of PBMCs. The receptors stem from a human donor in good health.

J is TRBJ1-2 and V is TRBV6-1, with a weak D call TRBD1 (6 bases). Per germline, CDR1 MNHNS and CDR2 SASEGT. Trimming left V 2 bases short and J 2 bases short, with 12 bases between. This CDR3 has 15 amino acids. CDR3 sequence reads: CASSEWAGANYGYTF. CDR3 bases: TGTGCCAGCAGTGAATGGGCAGGGGCCAACTATGGCTACACCTTC.

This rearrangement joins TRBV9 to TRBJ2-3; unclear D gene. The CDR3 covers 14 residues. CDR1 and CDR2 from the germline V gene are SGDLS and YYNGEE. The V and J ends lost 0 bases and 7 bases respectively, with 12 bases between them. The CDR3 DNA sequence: TGTGCCAGCAGCGTAGCAGGCCCAACCAATACGCAGTATTTT. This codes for CASSVAGPTNTQYF.

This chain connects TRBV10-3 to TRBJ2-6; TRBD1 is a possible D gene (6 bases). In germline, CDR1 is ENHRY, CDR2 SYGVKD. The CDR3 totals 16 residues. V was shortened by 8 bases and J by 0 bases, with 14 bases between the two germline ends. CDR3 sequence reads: CAIGNGQLSGANVLTF. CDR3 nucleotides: TGTGCCATCGGGAACGGACAGCTCTCTGGGGCCAACGTCCTGACTTTC.

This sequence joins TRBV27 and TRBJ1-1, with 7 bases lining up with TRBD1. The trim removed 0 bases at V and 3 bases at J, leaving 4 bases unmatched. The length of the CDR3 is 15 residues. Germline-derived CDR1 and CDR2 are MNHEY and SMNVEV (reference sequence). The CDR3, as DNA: TGTGCCAGCAGTTTATCACAGGGGACGGACACTGAAGCTTTCTTT. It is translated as CASSLSQGTDTEAFF.

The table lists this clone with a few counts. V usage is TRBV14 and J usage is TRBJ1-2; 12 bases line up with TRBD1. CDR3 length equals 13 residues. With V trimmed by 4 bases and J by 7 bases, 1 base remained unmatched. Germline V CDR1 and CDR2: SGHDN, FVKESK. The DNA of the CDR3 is TGTGCCAGCAGCCGGGACAGGGGGCGTGGCTACACCTTC. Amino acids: CASSRDRGRGYTF.

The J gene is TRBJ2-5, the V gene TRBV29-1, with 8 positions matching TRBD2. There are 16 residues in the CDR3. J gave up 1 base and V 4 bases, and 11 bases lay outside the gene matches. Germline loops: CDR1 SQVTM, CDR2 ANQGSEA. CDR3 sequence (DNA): TGCAGCGTTGCTGCCCGGGGCGGGGGGACCCAAGAGACCCAGTACTTC. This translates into CSVAARGGGTQETQYF. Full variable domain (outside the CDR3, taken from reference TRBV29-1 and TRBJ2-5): SAVISQKPSRDICQRGTSLTIQCQVDSQVTMMFWYRQQPGQSLTLIATANQGSEATYESGFVIDKFPISRPNLTFSTLTVSNMSPEDSSIYLCSVAARGGGTQETQYFGPGTRLLVL.

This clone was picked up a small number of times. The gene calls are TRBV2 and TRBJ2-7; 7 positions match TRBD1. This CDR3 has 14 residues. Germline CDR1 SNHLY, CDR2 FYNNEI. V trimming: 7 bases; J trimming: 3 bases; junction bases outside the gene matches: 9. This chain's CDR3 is CASKKTGFGYEQYF. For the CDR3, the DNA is TGTGCCAGCAAAAAGACAGGGTTTGGCTACGAGCAGTACTTC.

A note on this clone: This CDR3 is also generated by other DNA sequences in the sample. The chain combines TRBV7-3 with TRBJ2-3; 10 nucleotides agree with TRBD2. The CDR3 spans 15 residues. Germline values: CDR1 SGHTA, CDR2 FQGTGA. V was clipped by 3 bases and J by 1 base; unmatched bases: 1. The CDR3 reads CASSFSGGGTDTQYF. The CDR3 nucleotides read TGTGCCAGCAGCTTCAGCGGGGGGGGCACAGATACGCAGTATTTT.

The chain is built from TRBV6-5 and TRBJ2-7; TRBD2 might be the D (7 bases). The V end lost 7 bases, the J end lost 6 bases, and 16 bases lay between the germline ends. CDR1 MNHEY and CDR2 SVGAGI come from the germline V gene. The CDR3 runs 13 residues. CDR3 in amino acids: CASTRGGTTEQYF. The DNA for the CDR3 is TGTGCCAGCACGAGGGGGGGTACCACCGAGCAGTACTTC.

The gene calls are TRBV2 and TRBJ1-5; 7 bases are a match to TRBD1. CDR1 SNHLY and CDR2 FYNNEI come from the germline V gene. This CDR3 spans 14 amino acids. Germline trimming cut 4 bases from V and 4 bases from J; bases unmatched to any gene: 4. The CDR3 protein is CASSAGTVNQPQHF. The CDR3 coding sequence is TGTGCCAGCAGTGCTGGGACAGTAAATCAGCCCCAGCATTTT.

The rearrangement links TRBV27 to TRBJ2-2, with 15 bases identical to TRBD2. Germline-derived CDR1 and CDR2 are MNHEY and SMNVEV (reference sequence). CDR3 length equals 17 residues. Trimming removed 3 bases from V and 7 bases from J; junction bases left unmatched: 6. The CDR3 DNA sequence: TGTGCCAGCAGTTTCCTGGGACTAGCGGGGGGAGGCGGGGAGCTGTTTTTT. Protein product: CASSFLGLAGGGGELFF.

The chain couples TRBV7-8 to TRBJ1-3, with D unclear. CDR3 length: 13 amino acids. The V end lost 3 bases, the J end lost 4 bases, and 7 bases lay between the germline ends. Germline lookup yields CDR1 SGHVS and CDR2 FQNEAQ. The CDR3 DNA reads TGTGCCAGCAGCTTCTACAGCGGAAACACCATATATTTT. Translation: CASSFYSGNTIYF.

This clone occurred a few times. DNA for the CDR3: TGTGCCAGCAGCTACGGGGGCACTGAAGCTTTCTTT. Protein: CASSYGGTEAFF. The gene calls are TRBV7-6 and TRBJ1-1, with D maybe TRBD1 (5 bases). The V end lost 4 bases, the J end lost 4 bases, and 7 bases lay between the germline ends. Germline V gene lookup returns CDR1 SGHVS and CDR2 FNYEAQ. The CDR3 has 12 amino acids. The full variable domain, completed using reference TRBV7-6 and TRBJ1-1, is GAGVSQSPRYKVTKRGQDVALRCDPISGHVSLYWYRQALGQGPEFLTYFNYEAQQDKSGLPNDRFSAERPEGSISTLTIQRTEQRDSAMYRCASSYGGTEAFFGQGTRLTVV.

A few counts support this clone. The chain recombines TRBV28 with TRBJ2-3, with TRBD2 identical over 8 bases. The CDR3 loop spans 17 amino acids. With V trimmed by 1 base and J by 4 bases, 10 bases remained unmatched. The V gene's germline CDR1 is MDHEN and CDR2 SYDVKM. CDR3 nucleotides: TGTGCCAGCAGTTTATCGGGGGGGGCGGGTGGGTCAGATACGCAGTATTTT. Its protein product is CASSLSGGAGGSDTQYF.

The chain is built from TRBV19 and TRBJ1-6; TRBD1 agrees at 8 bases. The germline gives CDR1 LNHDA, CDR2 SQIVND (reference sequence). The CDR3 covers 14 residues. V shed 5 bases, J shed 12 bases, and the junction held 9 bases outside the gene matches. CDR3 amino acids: CASSFRDRSIPLHF. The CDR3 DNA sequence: TGTGCCAGTAGTTTCCGGGACAGGTCTATACCCCTCCACTTT.

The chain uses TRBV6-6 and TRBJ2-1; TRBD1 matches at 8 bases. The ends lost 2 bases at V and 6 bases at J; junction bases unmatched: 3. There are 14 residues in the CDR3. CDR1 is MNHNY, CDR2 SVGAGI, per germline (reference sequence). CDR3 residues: CASSYPGTGNEQFF. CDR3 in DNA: TGTGCCAGCAGTTACCCCGGGACAGGCAATGAGCAGTTCTTC.

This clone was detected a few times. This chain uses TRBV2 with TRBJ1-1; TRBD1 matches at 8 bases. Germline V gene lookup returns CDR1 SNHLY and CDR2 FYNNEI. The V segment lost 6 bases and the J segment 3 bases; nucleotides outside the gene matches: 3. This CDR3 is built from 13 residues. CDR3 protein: CASRTGEDTEAFF. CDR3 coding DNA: TGTGCCAGCAGGACAGGGGAGGACACTGAAGCTTTCTTT.

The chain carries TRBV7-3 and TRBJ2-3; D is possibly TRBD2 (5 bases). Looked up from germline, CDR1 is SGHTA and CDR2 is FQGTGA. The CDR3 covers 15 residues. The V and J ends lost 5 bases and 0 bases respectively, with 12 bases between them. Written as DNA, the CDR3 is TGTGCCAGCAGCAGCGGACGGCGAAGCACAGATACGCAGTATTTT. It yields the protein CASSSGRRSTDTQYF.